This TCR beta chain was observed in a study of T-cell reconstitution after alpha-beta-depleted transplantation in children. Findings and caveats of the study: Roughly two months post-transplant, alpha-beta T cells reportedly originated from several hundred graft clones that had expanded. Some patients showed high day-60 TCRbeta diversity, which derived from surviving recipient T cells and thymic progenitors. Newly generated T cells supplied most T-cell counts and diversity one year post-transplant.

The V and J ends lost 1 base and 4 bases respectively, with 16 bases between them. Looked up from germline, CDR1 is SGHTA and CDR2 is FQGNSA. CDR3 length equals 16 residues. This clonotype has a count of ten or more. Its target is unknown. Preparation of the TCRbeta library involved a method that used unique molecular identifiers. TCRdb passed the PCR reads through MiXCR, listing each CDR3 protein once. Found here are roughly 240,000 distinct CDR3 sequences, around 7.8% of them singletons; the top ten hold just under 6.5%. The chain couples TRBV7-2 to TRBJ1-2, with D maybe TRBD1 (5 bases). This TCR was sampled from a male patient aged 10 to 17 who had a stem cell transplant for acute lymphoblastic leukemia, so the T cells may come from the graft donor. The starting material was PBMCs, mostly from graft donor cells, obtained 180 days after TCRalphabeta/CD19-depleted stem cell transplant. The CDR3 sequence is CASSLGARGWGYGYTF. In DNA, the CDR3 is TGTGCCAGCAGCTTAGGAGCGAGGGGCTGGGGCTATGGCTACACCTTC.